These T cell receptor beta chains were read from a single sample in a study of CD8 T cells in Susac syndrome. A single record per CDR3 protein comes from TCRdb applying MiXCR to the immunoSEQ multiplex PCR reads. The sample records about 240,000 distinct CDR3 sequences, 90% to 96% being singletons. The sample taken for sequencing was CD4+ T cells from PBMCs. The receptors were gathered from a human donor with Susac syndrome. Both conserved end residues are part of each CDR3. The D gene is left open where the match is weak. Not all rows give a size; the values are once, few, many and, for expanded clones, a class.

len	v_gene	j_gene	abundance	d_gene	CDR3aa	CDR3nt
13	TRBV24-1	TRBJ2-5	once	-	CATSDDTTVTQYF	TGTGCCACCAGTGATGACACAACAGTCACCCAGTACTTC
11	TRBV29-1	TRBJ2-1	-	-	CSVFGGNEQFF	TGCAGCGTTTTTGGGGGGAATGAGCAGTTCTTC
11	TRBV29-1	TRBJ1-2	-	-	CSGGRAESYTF	TGCAGCGGGGGCCGGGCCGAGAGCTACACCTTC
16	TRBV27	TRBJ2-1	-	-	CASSLGRRGASNEQFF	TGTGCCAGCAGCCTAGGACGCAGGGGGGCATCCAATGAGCAGTTCTTC
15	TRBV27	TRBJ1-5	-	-	CASSPLWTDNQPQHF	TGTGCCAGCAGTCCCTTATGGACCGATAATCAGCCCCAGCATTTT
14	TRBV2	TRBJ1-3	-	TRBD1	CASSAGTAGNTIYF	TGTGCCAGCAGTGCCGGGACAGCTGGAAACACCATATATTTT
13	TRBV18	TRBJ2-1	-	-	CASSPFGDNEQFF	TGTGCCAGCTCACCATTCGGAGACAATGAGCAGTTCTTC
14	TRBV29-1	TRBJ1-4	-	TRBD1	CSVTGLTTNEKLFF	TGCAGCGTGACAGGGTTGACAACTAATGAAAAACTGTTTTTT
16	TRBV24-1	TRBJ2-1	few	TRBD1	CATSRDRGGSYNEQFF	TGTGCCACCAGTCGTGACAGGGGGGGCTCCTACAATGAGCAGTTCTTC
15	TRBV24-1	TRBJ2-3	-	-	CATSDGRTSTDTQYF	TGTGCCACCAGTGATGGCCGGACCAGCACAGATACGCAGTATTTT
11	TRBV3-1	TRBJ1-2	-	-	CASSQESGYTF	TGTGCCAGCAGCCAAGAATCTGGCTACACCTTC
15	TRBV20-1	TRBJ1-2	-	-	CSAREEGQPFYGYTF	TGCAGTGCTAGAGAGGAGGGGCAGCCATTCTATGGCTACACCTTC
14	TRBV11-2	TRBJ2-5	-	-	CASSSAGPQETQYF	TGTGCCAGCAGCTCCGCAGGACCACAAGAGACCCAGTACTTC